This TCR beta chain originates from a study of blood T cell repertoires in COVID-19. Study at large: Researchers got acute and convalescent COVID-19 samples from the United States, Italy and Spain. The cDNA or gDNA used as material had been derived from T cells, B-cell-depleted T cells, or PBMCs.

In the original processing: The authors estimated nucleated cell counts from reference gene primer amplification. Only in-frame clones appear in the TCRdb table, and some are missing; sequencing was by immunoSEQ multiplex PCR. V and J calls and clone size follow that table, whereas D and trimming were derived from the DNA. Among 3,000 to 4,000 clones, roughly 87% were seen once, and the ten largest hold under 6%. Input material: peripheral blood. This clonotype originated in a woman between 70 and 85 years old with active COVID-19.

The CDR3 DNA is TGTGCCAGCAGTTACTCTCAGGGGAAATTTGAAAAACTGTTTTTT. Protein: CASSYSQGKFEKLFF. The V gene is TRBV6-5, the J gene TRBJ1-4; tentatively, D is TRBD1 (6 bases). This CDR3 has 15 residues. V was shortened by 0 bases and J by 7 bases, with 12 bases between the two germline ends. The germline gives CDR1 MNHEY, CDR2 SVGAGI.